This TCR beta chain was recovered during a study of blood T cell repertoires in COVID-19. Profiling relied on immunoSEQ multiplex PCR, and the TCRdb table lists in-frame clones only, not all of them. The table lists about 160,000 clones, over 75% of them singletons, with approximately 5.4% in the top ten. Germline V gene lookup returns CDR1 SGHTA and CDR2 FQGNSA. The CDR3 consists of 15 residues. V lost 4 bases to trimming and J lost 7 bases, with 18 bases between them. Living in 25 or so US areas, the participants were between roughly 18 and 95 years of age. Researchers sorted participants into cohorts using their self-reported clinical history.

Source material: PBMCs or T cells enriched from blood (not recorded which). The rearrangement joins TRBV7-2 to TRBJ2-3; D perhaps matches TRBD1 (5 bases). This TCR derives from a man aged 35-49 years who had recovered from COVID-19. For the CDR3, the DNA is TGTGCCAGCAGCTCAGGCAAGGGGTCGAGGCATACGCAGTATTTT. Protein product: CASSSGKGSRHTQYF.